A selection of T cell receptor beta chains follows, all from one sample in a study of CD8+CD57+ T cells in acquired aplastic anemia. TCRdb passed the reads through MiXCR, listing each CDR3 protein once. Of about 200,000 distinct CDR3 sequences listed, more than 55% are singletons. The sequenced sample was sorted CD4+, CD8+, or CD8+CD57+ T cells (not recorded which) from PBMCs. The origin of the receptors is a human donor with aplastic anemia. The CDR3 runs from the conserved cysteine through the conserved F or W. D genes are given only for firm matches. Clone size appears in some rows only: once, few, many, or a class for an expanded clone.

>TRBJ2-7|once|TRBD1|TRBV7-6
CASSSSTGLPFYEQYF
TGTGCCAGCAGCAGCTCGACAGGGTTACCCTTCTACGAGCAGTACTTC
>TRBJ2-1|NA|TRBD1|TRBV5-1
CVSRRGTDEQFF
TGTGTCAGCAGGAGAGGGACAGACGAGCAGTTCTTC
>TRBJ2-5|NA|NA|TRBV25-1
CASSFGRGHDPQETQYF
TGTGCCAGCAGTTTCGGGAGGGGGCACGACCCACAAGAGACCCAGTACTTC
>TRBJ2-7|many|NA|TRBV6-5
CASSYGMGAQYEQYF
TGTGCCAGCAGTTACGGTATGGGGGCCCAATACGAGCAGTACTTC
>TRBJ2-7|NA|TRBD1|TRBV20-1
CACLDRHSYEQYF
TGCGCGTGCTTGGACAGGCACTCCTACGAGCAGTACTTC
>TRBJ1-1|NA|NA|TRBV20-1
CSVGRQIPTEAFF
TGCAGCGTGGGTCGACAGATACCCACTGAAGCTTTCTTT
>TRBJ1-3|NA|TRBD1|TRBV14
CASSQRTGTGNTIYF
TGTGCCAGCAGCCAAAGGACAGGGACTGGAAACACCATATATTTT
>TRBJ1-5|few|TRBD1|TRBV12-3/TRBV12-4
CASRGTGQGGKNQPQHF
TGTGCCAGCAGGGGAACGGGACAGGGAGGAAAGAATCAGCCCCAGCATTTT
>TRBJ1-6|once|NA|TRBV24-1
CASSSAGGSSYNSPLHF
TGTGCCAGCAGTTCCGCGGGGGGCAGCTCCTATAATTCACCCCTCCACTTT
>TRBJ1-4|few|TRBD1|TRBV5-1
CASSARTGGDEKLFF
TGCGCCAGCAGCGCACGGACAGGGGGCGATGAAAAACTGTTTTTT
>TRBJ1-1|NA|TRBD1|TRBV24-1
CATSDPPTGGRTEAFF
TGTGCCACCAGTGATCCACCGACAGGGGGGCGAACTGAAGCTTTCTTT
>TRBJ2-2|many|NA|TRBV20-1
CSAGGGTTNTGELFF
TGCAGTGCTGGAGGTGGCACAACGAACACCGGGGAGCTGTTTTTT
>TRBJ1-2|NA|NA|TRBV14
CASSQVGVGYTF
TGTGCCAGCAGCCAGGTTGGGGTTGGCTACACCTTC
>TRBJ2-7|NA|TRBD2|TRBV7-8
CASSLGLAGYEQYF
TGTGCCAGCAGCTTAGGACTAGCGGGCTACGAGCAGTACTTC
>TRBJ1-2|NA|TRBD1|TRBV12-3/TRBV12-4
CASSPGTVYGYTF
TGTGCCAGCAGCCCAGGGACAGTCTATGGCTACACCTTC
>TRBJ2-2|NA|NA|TRBV7-3
CASSPARNTGELFF
TGTGCCAGCAGCCCAGCTCGGAACACCGGGGAGCTGTTTTTT
>TRBJ1-1|NA|NA|TRBV7-9
CASSPTGTNTEAFF
TGTGCCAGCAGCCCAACAGGGACCAACACTGAAGCTTTCTTT
>TRBJ2-1|NA|NA|TRBV24-1
CATSDADSYNEQFF
TGTGCCACCAGTGATGCCGACAGCTACAATGAGCAGTTCTTC
>TRBJ1-2|NA|TRBD1|TRBV7-8
CASSLAPGGLSGYTF
TGTGCCAGCAGCTTAGCCCCAGGGGGGCTGTCTGGCTACACCTTC
>TRBJ1-4|NA|TRBD1|TRBV7-9
CASSRQGAGEKLFF
TGTGCCAGCAGCAGACAGGGGGCCGGTGAAAAACTGTTTTTT
>TRBJ2-5|NA|NA|TRBV24-1
CATSDLSETQYF
TGTGCCACCAGTGATTTATCAGAGACCCAGTACTTC
>TRBJ2-2|NA|NA|TRBV29-1
CSVENRGSGELFF
TGCAGCGTTGAAAATCGGGGGAGCGGGGAGCTGTTTTTT
>TRBJ2-1|few|NA|TRBV7-9
CASSLGDGMGNEQFF
TGTGCCAGCAGCTTAGGGGACGGCATGGGAAATGAGCAGTTCTTC
>TRBJ2-7|few|NA|TRBV5-5
CASSLAGQYPYEQYF
TGTGCCAGCAGCTTGGCAGGTCAGTATCCCTACGAGCAGTACTTC
>TRBJ2-3|NA|TRBD2|TRBV20-1
CSASGTSLTDTQYF
TGCAGTGCTAGTGGGACTAGTCTCACAGATACGCAGTATTTT
>TRBJ1-5|NA|NA|TRBV12-3/TRBV12-4
CASSRPGGERGRGEHF
TGTGCCAGCAGCCGACCGGGGGGGGAGCGCGGGCGGGGTGAGCATTTT
>TRBJ2-7|few|TRBD2|TRBV20-1
CSATPPTSGRSYEQYF
TGCAGTGCTACACCCCCGACTAGCGGGAGGTCCTACGAGCAGTACTTC
>TRBJ2-7|NA|TRBD1|TRBV12-3/TRBV12-4
CASRLDRDEQYF
TGCGCCAGCAGACTCGACAGGGACGAGCAGTACTTC
>TRBJ1-2|few|NA|TRBV9
CASSVEPVSYGYTF
TGTGCCAGCAGCGTAGAACCAGTCTCCTATGGCTACACCTTC
>TRBJ1-6|few|NA|TRBV2
CACQVFNSPLHF
TGTGCATGTCAGGTCTTTAATTCACCCCTCCACTTT
>TRBJ2-7|NA|TRBD2|TRBV10-3
CAIADSGSSSYEQYF
TGTGCCATCGCGGATAGCGGGTCGAGCTCCTACGAGCAGTACTTC